The 22 T cell receptor beta chains below were found in one sample sequenced in a study of preoperative IRX-2 immunotherapy in early breast cancer (dated by TCRdb to the late 2010s). Library prep was done by the immunoSEQ multiplex PCR assay. In TCRdb, the immuneACCESS table is reduced to in-frame sequences with V and J assigned. These tables do not hold every clone; where another copy was compared, an unresolved V gene accounts for under half, and the others remain unexplained. The sample table shows 20,000 to 30,000 clones, and around 91% are seen once. Together, the top ten hold approximately 9.4% of the sample. The treatment or condition label of this sample denotes: preoperative locoregional IRX-2 cytokine immunotherapy. Sample: tumor tissue, taken after IRX-2 immunotherapy. The receptors here all came from a human donor with breast cancer.

The chain links TRBV10-2 to TRBJ2-2; TRBD2 agrees at 13 bases. Trimming at V came to 7 bases and at J to 0 bases, leaving 5 bases not matched to a gene. CDR1 and CDR2 (germline): WSHSY, SAAADI. The CDR3 is 17 amino acids. CDR3 loop: CASKTTSGGSNTGELFF. CDR3 bases: TGCGCCAGCAAGACGACTAGCGGGGGGTCGAACACCGGGGAGCTGTTTTTT.

The chain has TRBV5-4 and TRBJ2-7; 7 positions match TRBD2. The V gene's germline CDR1 is SGHNT and CDR2 YYREEE (reference sequence). Trimming cost V 0 bases and J 5 bases; bases outside gene matches: 2. The CDR3 extends over 13 amino acids. This CDR3 is CASSLVGGDEQYF. CDR3 coding DNA: TGTGCCAGCAGCTTGGTTGGGGGGGACGAGCAGTACTTC.

This chain uses TRBV18 with TRBJ2-1, with TRBD2 matching over 7 bases. There are 17 residues in the CDR3. Germline V gives CDR1 KGHSH, CDR2 LQKENI. V gave up 1 base and J gave up 1 base; unmatched junction bases: 7. This chain's CDR3 is CASSPRPGLTSYNEQFF. The CDR3 DNA sequence: TGTGCCAGCTCACCACGCCCGGGACTAACATCCTACAATGAGCAGTTCTTC.

This sequence joins TRBV6-1 and TRBJ2-1; 7 bases line up with TRBD1. The CDR3 runs 14 residues. Losses at the gene ends were 8 bases for V and 9 bases for J; bases not matched to a gene: 13. Germline CDR1 is MNHNS and CDR2 is SASEGT. The CDR3 region is CASAGTVHSGEQFF. The CDR3 DNA follows: TGTGCCAGCGCCGGGACAGTACACTCGGGTGAGCAGTTCTTC.

The V call is TRBV9, the J call TRBJ1-6, with D unclear. V lost 5 bases, J lost 10 bases, and 13 bases lay in between. The CDR3 totals 13 residues. The germline V gene encodes CDR1 SGDLS and CDR2 YYNGEE. The CDR3 nucleotides read TGTGCCAGCAGTACCCAACCCCGGTCACCCCTCCACTTT. Protein sequence: CASSTQPRSPLHF.

The rearrangement uses TRBV12-5 and TRBJ2-1; 12 bases line up with TRBD2. Germline V gives CDR1 LGHNT, CDR2 FRNRAP. The trim removed 2 bases at V and 1 base at J, leaving 18 bases unmatched. This CDR3 comprises 22 residues. CDR3 protein: CASGLILTVRLAGGPSYNEQFF. The CDR3, as DNA: TGTGCTAGTGGTTTGATACTTACGGTACGGCTAGCGGGGGGGCCTTCCTACAATGAGCAGTTCTTC. The full variable domain, rest sourced from reference TRBV12-5 and TRBJ2-1, is DARVTQTPRHKVTEMGQEVTMRCQPILGHNTVFWYRQTMMQGLELLAYFRNRAPLDDSGMPKDRFSAEMPDATLATLKIQPSEPRDSAVYFCASGLILTVRLAGGPSYNEQFFGPGTRLTVL.

V usage is TRBV27 and J usage is TRBJ2-2; tentative D call: TRBD1 (6 bases). Trimming cost V 7 bases and J 4 bases, with 13 bases left between them. The CDR3 has 14 amino acids. The germline V gene encodes CDR1 MNHEY and CDR2 SMNVEV (reference sequence). The CDR3 is CASIQGFGTGELFF. In DNA, the CDR3 is TGTGCCAGCATACAGGGTTTTGGCACCGGGGAGCTGTTTTTT.

This sequence joins TRBV6-6 and TRBJ2-5; D gene unclear. The CDR3 sequence is 14 residues long. V was shortened by 4 bases and J by 4 bases, with 13 bases between the two germline ends. The V gene's germline CDR1 is MNHNY and CDR2 SVGAGI (reference sequence). In DNA form, the CDR3 reads TGTGCCAGCAGTTCCCCAGGCCTCCTAGAGACCCAGTACTTC. Residues: CASSSPGLLETQYF.

This sequence joins TRBV6-5 and TRBJ2-1, with TRBD2 identical over 10 bases. Trimming cost V 0 bases and J 3 bases; bases outside gene matches: 2. This CDR3 contains 16 residues. Looked up from germline, CDR1 is MNHEY and CDR2 is SVGAGI. CDR3 in amino acids: CASSYSLAGDYNEQFF. CDR3 nucleotides: TGTGCCAGCAGTTACTCCCTAGCGGGAGACTACAATGAGCAGTTCTTC.

The chain has TRBV7-9 and TRBJ2-6; no definite D call. Trimming shortened V by 0 bases and J by 0 bases, and 12 bases separated the two germline ends. This CDR3 spans 18 amino acids. Germline V gives CDR1 SEHNR, CDR2 FQNEAQ (reference sequence). The CDR3 nucleotides read TGTGCCAGCAGCTTAGCGCGTCTACTCCGCTCTGGGGCCAACGTCCTGACTTTC. This translates into CASSLARLLRSGANVLTF.

In this sample, this clone turned up once. V gene TRBV6-1 combines with J gene TRBJ2-1, with D perhaps matching TRBD1 or TRBD2 (6 bases each). V lost 1 base to trimming and J lost 1 base, with 14 bases between them. Germline CDR1 and CDR2: MNHNS and SASEGT. This CDR3 comprises 17 residues. The CDR3 loop reads CASSEEGRGPSYNEQFF. The CDR3 DNA is TGTGCCAGCAGTGAAGAGGGTCGGGGGCCTTCCTACAATGAGCAGTTCTTC.

V is TRBV18 and J is TRBJ2-2; D gene ambiguous. CDR1 and CDR2 (germline): KGHSH, LQKENI. V was clipped by 8 bases and J by 4 bases, with 11 bases between them. The CDR3 totals 13 residues. The CDR3 coding sequence is TGTGCCAGCCCTTATACGATCACCGGGGAGCTGTTTTTT. Translated, it gives CASPYTITGELFF.

The chain couples TRBV7-2 to TRBJ2-1; D is undetermined. V was pared by 0 bases and J by 11 bases, with 5 bases between. From germline, CDR1 is SGHTA and CDR2 FQGNSA. This CDR3 has 11 amino acids. This CDR3 reads CASSLAVQQFF. The CDR3 DNA sequence: TGTGCCAGCAGCTTAGCGGTTCAGCAGTTCTTC.

The chain recombines TRBV7-9 with TRBJ2-3, with D tentatively TRBD1 (5 bases). This CDR3 has 12 residues. V lost 3 bases to trimming and J lost 5 bases, with 6 bases between them. The germline CDR1 and CDR2 sequences are SEHNR and FQNEAQ (reference sequence). The CDR3 spells CASSFTGDTQYF. CDR3 sequence (DNA): TGTGCCAGCAGCTTCACAGGAGATACGCAGTATTTT.

This clone was observed once. The chain employs TRBV7-2 and TRBJ2-7; 15 bases line up with TRBD2. CDR3 length equals 17 residues. CDR1 is SGHTA, CDR2 FQGNSA, per germline. V lost 5 bases and J lost 7; bases outside the gene matches: 12. The CDR3 reads CASSPPGLAGGFREQYF. The CDR3 DNA sequence: TGTGCCAGCAGCCCTCCGGGACTAGCGGGGGGTTTTAGGGAGCAGTACTTC.

This clone showed up just a few times. V and J are TRBV19 and TRBJ1-4; D gene unclear. CDR1 is LNHDA and CDR2 is SQIVND in the germline V gene (reference sequence). Trimming stripped 0 bases from V and 7 bases from J, with 15 bases between. The CDR3 is 16 amino acids. In DNA form, the CDR3 reads TGTGCCAGTAGTATAGAGTCGGGGAGGTTGAGTGAAAAACTGTTTTTT. Protein: CASSIESGRLSEKLFF.

The chain is built from TRBV7-7 and TRBJ2-5; 14 bases map to TRBD2. Germline V lookup: CDR1 SSHAT, CDR2 FNYEAQ (reference sequence). The CDR3 is made up of 21 amino acids. V gave up 2 bases and J gave up 2 bases; unmatched junction bases: 16. CDR3 protein: CASSLSPPGLAGVGWQETQYF. Written as DNA, the CDR3 is TGTGCCAGCAGCTTAAGTCCGCCGGGACTAGCGGGAGTCGGGTGGCAAGAGACCCAGTACTTC.

The chain joins TRBV2 to TRBJ1-1; 11 bases are a match to TRBD1. The CDR3 runs to 15 residues. The V and J ends lost 2 bases and 6 bases, in that order; junction bases with no gene match: 5. Germline V gives CDR1 SNHLY, CDR2 FYNNEI. Here the CDR3 DNA reads TGTGCCAGCAGTGAACAACCGGGACAGGGGGCTGAAGCTTTCTTT. Translating gives CASSEQPGQGAEAFF.

The rearrangement links TRBV12-5 to TRBJ2-1, with 7 nucleotides matching TRBD2. This CDR3 is 15 amino acids long. J gave up 5 bases and V 3 bases, and 7 bases lay outside the gene matches. Germline loops: CDR1 LGHNT, CDR2 FRNRAP. The CDR3 DNA follows: TGTGCTAGTGGTTTCGGAGCGGGAAACGACAATGAGCAGTTCTTC. Protein product: CASGFGAGNDNEQFF.

The chain uses TRBV6-1 and TRBJ1-5; tentative D call: TRBD1 (6 bases). The V end lost 0 bases, the J end lost 4 bases, and 13 bases lay between the germline ends. This CDR3 has 16 residues. The germline CDR1 and CDR2 sequences are MNHNS and SASEGT. The CDR3 is CASSEAAGRGNQPQHF. The CDR3 DNA reads TGTGCCAGCAGTGAAGCGGCAGGGAGGGGGAATCAGCCCCAGCATTTT.

This chain uses TRBV7-2 with TRBJ2-1; 10 bases are shared with TRBD2. This CDR3 has 16 residues. Germline CDR1 reads SGHTA; CDR2 reads FQGNSA. The J segment lost 0 bases and the V segment lost 5 bases, leaving 4 bases of the junction unmatched. Here the CDR3 reads CASSLSGGSSYNEQFF. CDR3 bases: TGTGCCAGCAGCCTTAGCGGGGGGAGCTCCTACAATGAGCAGTTCTTC.

V is TRBV5-1 and J is TRBJ2-4; 8 positions agree with TRBD1. CDR1 is SGHRS, CDR2 YFSETQ, per germline. J lost 0 bases, V lost 2 bases, and 4 bases had no gene match. This CDR3 region has 16 residues. CDR3 sequence: CASSFTGGLAKNIQYF. The CDR3 nucleotides read TGCGCCAGCAGCTTTACAGGGGGTTTAGCCAAAAACATTCAGTACTTC. Full variable domain (remainder filled in from reference TRBV5-1 and TRBJ2-4): KAGVTQTPRYLIKTRGQQVTLSCSPISGHRSVSWYQQTPGQGLQFLFEYFSETQRNKGNFPGRFSGRQFSNSRSEMNVSTLELGDSALYLCASSFTGGLAKNIQYFGAGTRLSVL.